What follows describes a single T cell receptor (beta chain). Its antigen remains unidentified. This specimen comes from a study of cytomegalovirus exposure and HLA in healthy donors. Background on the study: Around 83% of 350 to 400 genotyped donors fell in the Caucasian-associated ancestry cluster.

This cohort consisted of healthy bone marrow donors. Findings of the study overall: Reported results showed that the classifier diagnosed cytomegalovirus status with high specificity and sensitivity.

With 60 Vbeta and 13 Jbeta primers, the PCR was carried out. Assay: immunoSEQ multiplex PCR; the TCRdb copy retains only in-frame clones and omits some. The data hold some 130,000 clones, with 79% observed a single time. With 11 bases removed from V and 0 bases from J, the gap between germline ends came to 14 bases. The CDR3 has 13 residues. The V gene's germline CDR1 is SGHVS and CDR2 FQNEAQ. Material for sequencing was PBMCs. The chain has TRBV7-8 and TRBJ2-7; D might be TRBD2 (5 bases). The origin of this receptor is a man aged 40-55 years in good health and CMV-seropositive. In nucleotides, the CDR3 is TGTGCCGTGGCGGACTCCAACTCCTACGAGCAGTACTTC. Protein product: CAVADSNSYEQYF. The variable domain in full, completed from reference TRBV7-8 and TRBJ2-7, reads GAGVSQSPRYKVAKRGQDVALRCDPISGHVSLFWYQQALGQGPEFLTYFQNEAQLDKSGLPSDRFFAERPEGSVSTLKIQRTQQEDSAVYLCAVADSNSYEQYFGPGTRLTVT.